The 27 T cell receptor beta chains reported below all come from one sample, sequenced in a study of regulatory T cells in long-lasting Graves disease. As for time point: persistent/refractory GD, antithyroid drugs over 5 years with positive TRAb. The authors made the TCR library using RNA they extracted from PBMCs. Building of the TCR beta libraries involved iRepertoire HTBI primers and Arm-PCR of CDR3 regions. TCRdb re-called the multiplex PCR reads through MiXCR, storing one row per CDR3 protein. The sample lists about 340,000 distinct CDR3 sequences, 15% to 20% occurring once. Sequenced material: peripheral blood mononuclear cells (PBMCs), taken when the disease was refractory, from a patient treated with antithyroid drugs. All receptors come from a female donor with Graves disease.

This clonotype was found many times. J is TRBJ1-4 and V is TRBV18; D uncertain. The germline V gene encodes CDR1 KGHSH and CDR2 LQKENI. V lost 3 bases and J 5 bases, leaving 13 bases between the germline ends. The CDR3 has 15 residues. CDR3 region: CASSPTRQTNEKLFF. CDR3 in DNA: TGTGCCAGCTCACCGACGCGGCAGACGAATGAAAAACTGTTTTTT.

This clonotype was counted many times. The chain recombines TRBV11-3 with TRBJ1-1; D is undetermined. Germline CDR1 SGHNT, CDR2 YENEEA. The CDR3 is 14 residues long. Trimming shortened V by 2 bases and J by 5 bases, and 12 bases separated the two germline ends. The CDR3 sequence is CASSLTMGKTEAFF. The CDR3 DNA follows: TGTGCCAGCAGCTTAACCATGGGGAAAACTGAAGCTTTCTTT.

This clonotype was detected ten times or more. The V gene is TRBV3-1, the J gene TRBJ1-1; D is unresolved. The V end was cut by 0 bases, the J end by 0 bases, with 11 bases between. The V gene's germline CDR1 is LGHDT and CDR2 YNNKEL (reference sequence). The CDR3 covers 16 residues. As DNA, the CDR3 is TGTGCCAGCAGCCAAGATTCCGGGGTAATGAACACTGAAGCTTTCTTT. Translating gives CASSQDSGVMNTEAFF.

This clonotype was seen just once. V usage is TRBV20-1 and J usage is TRBJ1-5; 8 bases are shared with TRBD1. CDR1 and CDR2 (germline): DFQATT, SNEGSKA (reference sequence). This CDR3 is built from 16 residues. J gave up 2 bases and V 5 bases, and 11 bases lay outside the gene matches. The CDR3 nucleotides read TGCAGTGCTCCCTACAGGGGGGCAGGGGGCAATCAGCCCCAGCATTTT. Protein product: CSAPYRGAGGNQPQHF.

The chain carries TRBV24-1 and TRBJ2-5; 8 nucleotides align to TRBD1. In germline, CDR1 is KGHDR, CDR2 SFDVKD. CDR3 size: 15 residues. J was trimmed by 4 bases and V by 3 bases; bases with no gene match: 6. The CDR3 DNA sequence: TGTGCCACCAGTGATCCCGGACAGGGCCCAGAGACCCAGTACTTC. Its translation: CATSDPGQGPETQYF.

The chain links TRBV7-2 to TRBJ1-2; no firm D call. The CDR3 is 15 amino acids. The V end was cut by 1 base, the J end by 2 bases, with 11 bases between. The V gene's germline CDR1 is SGHTA and CDR2 FQGNSA. CDR3 sequence (DNA): TGTGCCAGCAGCTTAGGGGCTGGATTAAACTATGGCTACACCTTC. Its translation is CASSLGAGLNYGYTF. Looking up the rest from reference TRBV7-2 and TRBJ1-2 gives the full variable domain: GAGVSQSPSNKVTEKGKDVELRCDPISGHTALYWYRQSLGQGLEFLIYFQGNSAPDKSGLPSDRFSAERTGGSVSTLTIQRTQQEDSAVYLCASSLGAGLNYGYTFGSGTRLTVV.

Ten or more counts support this clonotype. The chain links TRBV28 to TRBJ2-7, with a weak D call TRBD1 (5 bases). With 3 bases removed from V and 1 base from J, the gap between germline ends came to 10 bases. This CDR3 region has 14 residues. Germline lookup yields CDR1 MDHEN and CDR2 SYDVKM. CDR3 sequence reads: CASSFRVGSYEQYF. The CDR3 nucleotides read TGTGCCAGCAGTTTCAGGGTGGGGTCCTACGAGCAGTACTTC.

This clonotype was counted many times. The chain links TRBV11-2 to TRBJ1-4, with TRBD1 as a possible D gene (6 bases). Germline CDR1 and CDR2: SGHAT and FQNNGV. The CDR3 has 14 residues. Trimming removed 5 bases at V and 7 bases at J, with 14 bases between. DNA for the CDR3: TGTGCCAGCAGCCCCCAGGGGAGTGGTGAAAAACTGTTTTTT. Residues: CASSPQGSGEKLFF.

This clonotype was counted between two and nine times. A read error may explain this, as a much larger clone is one base away. The chain is built from TRBV11-2 and TRBJ2-7; TRBD1 agrees at 9 bases. The CDR3 is made up of 14 amino acids. Germline V gene sequence: CDR1 SGHAT, CDR2 FQNNGV. For the CDR3, the DNA is TGTGCCAGCAGCCTGGGACAGGGTCGCTACAAGCAGTACTTC. Its translation is CASSLGQGRYKQYF.

This clonotype was recorded at least ten times. This sequence joins TRBV2 and TRBJ2-7; 8 nucleotides match TRBD2. V trimming: 8 bases; J trimming: 3 bases; junction bases outside the gene matches: 12. Per germline, CDR1 SNHLY and CDR2 FYNNEI. This CDR3 contains 15 residues. The CDR3 bases are TGTGCCAGCTTCCAGGGATCGGGAGGGGGCTACGAGCAGTACTTC. Amino acids: CASFQGSGGGYEQYF. The full variable domain, rest sourced from reference TRBV2 and TRBJ2-7, is EPEVTQTPSHQVTQMGQEVILRCVPISNHLYFYWYRQILGQKVEFLVSFYNNEISEKSEIFDDQFSVERPDGSNFTLKIRSTKLEDSAMYFCASFQGSGGGYEQYFGPGTRLTVT.

V is TRBV6-2 or TRBV6-3 and J is TRBJ2-5; D may be TRBD2 (6 bases). V lost 6 bases, J lost 4 bases, and 15 bases lay in between. The CDR3 length is 14 residues. Per germline, CDR1 MNHEY and CDR2 SVGEGT. CDR3 coding DNA: TGTGCCAGCAGGTACCGGGGGAGGTCAGAGACCCAGTACTTC. Its protein is CASRYRGRSETQYF.

V and J are TRBV7-2 and TRBJ2-7, with D possibly TRBD1 on 6 matching bases. The germline gives CDR1 SGHTA, CDR2 FQGNSA. The CDR3 is 12 residues long. V lost 6 bases, J lost 5 bases, and 11 bases lay in between. The CDR3 is CASSHRAHEQYF. CDR3 DNA sequence: TGTGCCAGCAGTCACAGGGCCCACGAGCAGTACTTC.

In its sample, this clonotype was seen a few times. The rearrangement joins TRBV7-6 to TRBJ2-7, with D perhaps TRBD1 (7 bases). Germline CDR1 reads SGHVS; CDR2 reads FNYEAQ. The length of the CDR3 is 18 residues. V was shortened by 5 bases and J by 2 bases, with 25 bases between the two germline ends. CDR3 in amino acids: CASSPRPGTVAVAYEQYF. For the CDR3, the DNA is TGTGCCAGCAGCCCTCGTCCCGGGACAGTAGCGGTGGCCTACGAGCAGTACTTC.

CDR3 DNA: TGTGCCAGCAGCTTAGCGCCGGGACAGGCCGGGGAGCTGTTTTTT. Protein: CASSLAPGQAGELFF. This sequence joins TRBV7-9 and TRBJ2-2; 8 nucleotides agree with TRBD1. V shed 0 bases and J 6 bases; nucleotides not matched to a gene: 3. Germline CDR1 is SEHNR and CDR2 is FQNEAQ (reference sequence). This CDR3 region has 15 residues.

This clonotype was counted at least ten times. The rearrangement uses TRBV12-3 or TRBV12-4 and TRBJ1-2; D unclear. Trimming took 5 bases from V and 5 from J, leaving 6 bases between them. The CDR3 runs to 11 residues. CDR3 sequence reads: CASSKAYGYTF. The CDR3 nucleotides read TGTGCCAGCAGTAAAGCTTATGGCTACACCTTC.

In its sample, this clonotype was seen many times. This chain uses TRBV2 with TRBJ1-2, with D maybe TRBD1 (6 bases). Trimming stripped 4 bases from V and 8 bases from J, with 14 bases between. Germline-derived CDR1 and CDR2 are SNHLY and FYNNEI. The length of the CDR3 is 13 residues. CDR3 protein: CASSGRGPGGYTF. The DNA for the CDR3 is TGTGCCAGCAGTGGTCGGGGGCCCGGCGGCTACACCTTC.

This clonotype was seen repeatedly, ten times or more. This rearrangement joins TRBV5-1 to TRBJ1-1, with TRBD1 identical over 8 bases. CDR1 is SGHRS and CDR2 is YFSETQ in the germline V gene. V lost 4 bases and J lost 11; bases outside the gene matches: 13. CDR3 length: 14 residues. CDR3 nucleotides: TGCGCCAGCAGCCCGCCGGGACAGGTACTGGGGGCTTTCTTT. This encodes CASSPPGQVLGAFF.

With respect to this clonotype: A much larger clone differs by one base, so this may be a read error. The chain recombines TRBV2 with TRBJ1-1, with no clear D. V was clipped by 7 bases and J by 4 bases, with 19 bases between them. Per the germline V gene, CDR1 is SNHLY and CDR2 is FYNNEI. The CDR3 length is 15 residues. CDR3 sequence (DNA): TGTGCCAGCATCTGGGCACGACGGGGTTTCACTGAAGCTTTCTTT. It yields the protein CASIWARRGFTEAFF.

The CDR3 bases are TGCGCCAGCAGCTTGCAGTATGGTGGGGCCAACGTCCTGACTTTC. Protein sequence: CASSLQYGGANVLTF. The rearrangement links TRBV5-1 to TRBJ2-6; D ambiguous. Between the trimmed V and J ends, which lost 1 base and 3 bases, there was a span of 8 bases. The CDR3 spans 15 residues. Germline assignment: CDR1 SGHRS and CDR2 YFSETQ.

V and J are TRBV20-1 and TRBJ1-1; D call uncertain. From germline, CDR1 is DFQATT and CDR2 SNEGSKA (reference sequence). This CDR3 spans 12 amino acids. V lost 5 bases and J 3 bases, leaving 10 bases between the germline ends. In DNA form, the CDR3 reads TGCAGTGCTGCCCGGTTGGACACTGAAGCTTTCTTT. Translation: CSAARLDTEAFF.

CDR3 nucleotide sequence: TGTGCCAGCACCCCCACCGGGGAGCTGTTTTTT. It translates to CASTPTGELFF. The chain is built from TRBV2 and TRBJ2-2; D gene ambiguous. The CDR3 consists of 11 residues. Trimming shortened V by 7 bases and J by 4 bases, and 4 bases separated the two germline ends. Germline CDR1 SNHLY, CDR2 FYNNEI. Looking up the rest from reference TRBV2 and TRBJ2-2 gives the full variable domain: EPEVTQTPSHQVTQMGQEVILRCVPISNHLYFYWYRQILGQKVEFLVSFYNNEISEKSEIFDDQFSVERPDGSNFTLKIRSTKLEDSAMYFCASTPTGELFFGEGSRLTVL.

As for this clonotype: Since no conserved phenylalanine or tryptophan closes the CDR3, a read error is the likely cause. The chain links TRBV7-3 to TRBJ2-7; D is perhaps TRBD1 (7 bases). This CDR3 is 14 amino acids long. The ends were cut back, 5 bases at V and 3 bases at J, with 14 bases in the middle. Looked up from germline, CDR1 is SGHTA and CDR2 is FQGTGA. The CDR3 region is CASSAGGRGYEQYL. Written as DNA, the CDR3 is TGTGCCAGCAGCGCAGGGGGGAGAGGCTACGAGCAGTACCTC.

A note on this clonotype: Given a much more abundant clone one base away, this may be a read error. The chain uses TRBV28 and TRBJ2-7, with 12 nucleotides matching TRBD1. Germline CDR1 is MDHEN and CDR2 is SYDVKM. The CDR3 contains 13 residues. The CDR3 nucleotides are TGTGCCGGCAGGGACAGGGGGCGGTACGAGCAGTACTTC. Protein product: CAGRDRGRYEQYF.

This clonotype turned up a few times. This chain uses TRBV18 with TRBJ1-3, with a tentative D call TRBD1 (5 bases). V dropped 0 bases and J dropped 0 bases, with 12 bases sitting between them. The length of the CDR3 is 17 residues. Germline loops: CDR1 KGHSH, CDR2 LQKENI. This CDR3 reads CASSPPNFDSSGNTIYF. The CDR3 coding sequence is TGTGCCAGCTCACCACCGAACTTCGACAGCTCTGGAAACACCATATATTTT.

This clonotype appeared many times. The chain joins TRBV11-2 to TRBJ2-5, with 8 bases lining up with TRBD1. The V and J ends lost 3 bases and 5 bases, in that order; junction bases with no gene match: 11. The CDR3 spans 16 residues. Germline CDR1 and CDR2: SGHAT and FQNNGV. The CDR3 loop reads CASSLGQVLPKETQYF. CDR3 bases: TGTGCCAGCAGCTTGGGACAGGTTCTCCCGAAGGAGACCCAGTACTTC.

The chain combines TRBV6-1 with TRBJ1-2; D is unresolved. CDR3 length: 11 amino acids. The V gene's germline CDR1 is MNHNS and CDR2 SASEGT. Trimming removed 0 bases from V and 8 bases from J, with 4 bases in between. CDR3 region: CASSEAGGYTF. CDR3 bases: TGTGCCAGCAGTGAAGCTGGGGGCTACACCTTC.

This clonotype was seen ten or more times. The chain is built from TRBV28 and TRBJ1-5; 9 nucleotides match TRBD1. The germline V gene has CDR1 MDHEN and CDR2 SYDVKM. J was trimmed by 3 bases and V by 5 bases; bases with no gene match: 8. This CDR3 has 16 amino acids. The CDR3, as DNA: TGTGCCAGCAGTACCTCGGGACAGGGTAACAATCAGCCCCAGCATTTT. Protein product: CASSTSGQGNNQPQHF.